This T cell receptor beta chain was retrieved from a study of blood T cell repertoires in COVID-19. Study background: Sources were T cells, B-cell-depleted T cells, or PBMCs; the material itself was cDNA or gDNA.

In the original analysis: Reference gene primer amplification in the assay estimated nucleated cell counts. Using immunoSEQ multiplex PCR, the repertoire was profiled, and TCRdb retains in-frame clones only, with some absent. V, J and clone size reflect that table, while D and trimming were determined from the DNA. The sample gives 120,000 to 150,000 clones, 75% to 90% of which show up once; roughly 13% is in the top ten. During active infection, Seattle patients enrolled and were then monitored through disease. From germline, CDR1 is WSHSY and CDR2 SAAADI. The CDR3 loop spans 14 amino acids. V was clipped by 5 bases and J by 6 bases; unmatched bases: 9.

Input material: peripheral blood. This TCR was recovered from a man younger than 35 with COVID-19, enrolled during active disease. The rearrangement links TRBV10-2 to TRBJ2-7, with 8 nucleotides matching TRBD1. CDR3 sequence: CASSRTGSVTEQYF. The DNA of the CDR3 is TGCGCCAGCAGTCGGACAGGGAGCGTAACCGAGCAGTACTTC.